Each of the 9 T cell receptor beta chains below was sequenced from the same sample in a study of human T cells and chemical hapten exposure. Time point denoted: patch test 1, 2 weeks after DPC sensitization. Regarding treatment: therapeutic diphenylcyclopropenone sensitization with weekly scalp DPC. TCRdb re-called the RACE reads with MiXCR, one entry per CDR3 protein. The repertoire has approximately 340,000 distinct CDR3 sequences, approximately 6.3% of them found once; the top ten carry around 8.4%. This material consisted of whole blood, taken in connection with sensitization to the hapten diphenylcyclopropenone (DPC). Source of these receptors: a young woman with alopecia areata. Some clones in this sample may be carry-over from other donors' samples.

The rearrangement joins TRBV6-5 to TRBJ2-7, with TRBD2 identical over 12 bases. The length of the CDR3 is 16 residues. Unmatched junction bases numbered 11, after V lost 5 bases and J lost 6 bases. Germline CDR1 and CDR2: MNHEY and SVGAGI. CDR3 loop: CASSRKTSGGLREQYF. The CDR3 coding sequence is TGTGCCAGCAGTCGGAAGACTAGCGGGGGATTGCGCGAGCAGTACTTC.

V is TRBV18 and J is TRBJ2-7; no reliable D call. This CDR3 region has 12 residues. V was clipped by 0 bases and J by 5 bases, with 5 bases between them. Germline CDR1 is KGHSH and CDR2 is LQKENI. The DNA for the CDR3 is TGTGCCAGCTCACCACCGGGGAACGAGCAGTACTTC. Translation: CASSPPGNEQYF.

The CDR3 coding sequence is TGTGCCAGCAGCTTAAACTCCCTAGCGATATGGGAGCAGTTCTTC. Amino acid sequence: CASSLNSLAIWEQFF. The chain couples TRBV7-9 to TRBJ2-1, with a possible D match to TRBD2 (6 bases). V dropped 2 bases and J dropped 10 bases, with 18 bases sitting between them. Germline V CDR1 and CDR2: SEHNR, FQNEAQ (reference sequence). The length of the CDR3 is 15 residues.

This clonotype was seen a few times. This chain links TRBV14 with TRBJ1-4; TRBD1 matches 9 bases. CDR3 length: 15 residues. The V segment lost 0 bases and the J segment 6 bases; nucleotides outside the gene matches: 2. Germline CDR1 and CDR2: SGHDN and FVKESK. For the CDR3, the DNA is TGTGCCAGCAGCCAAGAGACAGGGGGATATGAAAAACTGTTTTTT. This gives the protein CASSQETGGYEKLFF.

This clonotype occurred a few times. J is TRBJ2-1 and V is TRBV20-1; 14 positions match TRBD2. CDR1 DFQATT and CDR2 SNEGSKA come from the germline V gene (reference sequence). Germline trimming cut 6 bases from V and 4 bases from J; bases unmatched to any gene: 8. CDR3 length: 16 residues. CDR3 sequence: CSAMTSGGASYNEQFF. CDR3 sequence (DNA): TGCAGTGCCATGACTAGCGGGGGGGCAAGTTACAATGAGCAGTTCTTC.

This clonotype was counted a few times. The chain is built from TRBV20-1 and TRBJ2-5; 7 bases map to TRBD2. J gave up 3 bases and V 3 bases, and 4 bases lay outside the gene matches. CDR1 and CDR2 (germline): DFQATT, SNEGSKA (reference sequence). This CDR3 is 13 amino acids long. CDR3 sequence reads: CSASQGREETQYF. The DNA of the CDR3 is TGCAGTGCTAGCCAAGGGAGGGAAGAGACCCAGTACTTC.

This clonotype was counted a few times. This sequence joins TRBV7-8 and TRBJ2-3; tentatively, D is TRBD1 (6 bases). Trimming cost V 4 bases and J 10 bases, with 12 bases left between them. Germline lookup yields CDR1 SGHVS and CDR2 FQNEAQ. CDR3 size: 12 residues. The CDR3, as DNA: TGTGCCAGCAGCTCCTTACAGGGTTCGCAGTATTTT. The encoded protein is CASSSLQGSQYF.

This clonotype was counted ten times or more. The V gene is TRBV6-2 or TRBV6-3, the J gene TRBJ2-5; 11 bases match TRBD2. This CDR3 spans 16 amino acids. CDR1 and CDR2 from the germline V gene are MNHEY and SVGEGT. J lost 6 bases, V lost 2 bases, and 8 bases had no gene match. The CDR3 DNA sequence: TGTGCCAGCAGTTACGTAGCGGGGGGGCCTGTGAAGACCCAGTACTTC. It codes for CASSYVAGGPVKTQYF.

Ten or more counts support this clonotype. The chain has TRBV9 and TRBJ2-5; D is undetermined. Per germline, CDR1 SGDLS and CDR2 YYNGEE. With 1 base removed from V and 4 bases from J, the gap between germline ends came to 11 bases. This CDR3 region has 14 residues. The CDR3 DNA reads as TGTGCCAGCAGCGTATTGTACGACGGAGAGACCCAGTACTTC. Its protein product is CASSVLYDGETQYF.